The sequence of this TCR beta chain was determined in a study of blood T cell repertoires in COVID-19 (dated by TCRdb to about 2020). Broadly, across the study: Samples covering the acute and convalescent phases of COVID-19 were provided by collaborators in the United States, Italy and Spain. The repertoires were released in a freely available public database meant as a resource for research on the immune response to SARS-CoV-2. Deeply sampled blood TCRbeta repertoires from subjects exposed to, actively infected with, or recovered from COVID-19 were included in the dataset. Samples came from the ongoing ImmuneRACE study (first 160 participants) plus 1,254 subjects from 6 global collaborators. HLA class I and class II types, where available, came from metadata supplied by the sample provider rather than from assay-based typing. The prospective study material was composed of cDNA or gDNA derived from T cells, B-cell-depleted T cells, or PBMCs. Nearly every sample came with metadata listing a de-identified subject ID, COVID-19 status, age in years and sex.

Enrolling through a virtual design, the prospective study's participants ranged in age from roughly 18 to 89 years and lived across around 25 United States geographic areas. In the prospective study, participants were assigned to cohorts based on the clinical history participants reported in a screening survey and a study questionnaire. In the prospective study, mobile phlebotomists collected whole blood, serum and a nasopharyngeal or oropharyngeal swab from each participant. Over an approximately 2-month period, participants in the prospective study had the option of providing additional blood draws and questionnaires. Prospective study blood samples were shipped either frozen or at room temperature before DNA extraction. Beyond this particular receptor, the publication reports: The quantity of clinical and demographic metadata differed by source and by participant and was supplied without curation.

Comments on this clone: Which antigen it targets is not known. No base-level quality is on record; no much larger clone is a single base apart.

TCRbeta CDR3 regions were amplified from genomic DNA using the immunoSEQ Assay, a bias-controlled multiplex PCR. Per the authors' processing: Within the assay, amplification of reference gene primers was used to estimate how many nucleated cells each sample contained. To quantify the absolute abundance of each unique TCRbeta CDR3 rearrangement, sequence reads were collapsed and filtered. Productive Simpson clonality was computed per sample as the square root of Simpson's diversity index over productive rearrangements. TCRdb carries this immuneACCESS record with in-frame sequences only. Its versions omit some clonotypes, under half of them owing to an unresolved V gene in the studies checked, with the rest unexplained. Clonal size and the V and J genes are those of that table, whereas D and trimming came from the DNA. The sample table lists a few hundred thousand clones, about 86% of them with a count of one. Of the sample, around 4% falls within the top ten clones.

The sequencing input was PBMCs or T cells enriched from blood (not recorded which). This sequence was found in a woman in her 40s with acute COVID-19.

The DNA sequence is TGTGCCAGCAGTCCCCTGGCGTCGGGGAAATCACCCCTCCACTTT. This is translated as CASSPLASGKSPLHF. The rearrangement combines TRBV27 with TRBJ1-6; confidence is insufficient to name the D gene. The germline ends are 18 bases apart after V is trimmed by 5 bases and J by 10 bases. The germline V gene (reference sequence) supplies CDR1 MNHEY and CDR2 SMNVEV. CDR3 length: 15 amino acids, cysteine to phenylalanine. Of the read, only the CDR3 DNA is kept; its 45 bases are in frame from base 1.